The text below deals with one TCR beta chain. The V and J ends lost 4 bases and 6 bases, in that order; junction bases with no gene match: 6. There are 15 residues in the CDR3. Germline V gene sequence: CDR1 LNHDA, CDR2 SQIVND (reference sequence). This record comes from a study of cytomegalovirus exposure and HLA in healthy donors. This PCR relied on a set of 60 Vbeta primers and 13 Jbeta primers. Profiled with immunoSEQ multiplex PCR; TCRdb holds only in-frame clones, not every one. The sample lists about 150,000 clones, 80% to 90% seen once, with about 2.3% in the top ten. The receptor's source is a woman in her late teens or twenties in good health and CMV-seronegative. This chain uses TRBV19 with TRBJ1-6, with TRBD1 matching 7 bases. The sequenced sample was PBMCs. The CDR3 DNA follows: TGTGCCAGTAGTAGCGACAGGGTTTTTAATTCACCCCTCCACTTT. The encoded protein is CASSSDRVFNSPLHF.